The TCR beta chain described here comes from a study of identical twins. The study, taken as a whole, reports: Invariant populations such as MAIT and iNKT cells could partly muddle zero-insertion analyses.

The CDR3 sequence is 16 residues long. V lost 2 bases to trimming and J lost 2 bases, with 10 bases between them. The germline V gene encodes CDR1 MNHEY and CDR2 SVGEGT. As regards this clonotype: The antigen is undetermined.

Carrying unique molecular identifiers, the cDNA also gained a universal primer site through template switching. TCRdb recomputed calls from the 5' RACE reads with MiXCR, one row per CDR3 protein. The data hold around 690,000 distinct CDR3 sequences, with 21% observed a single time. These sequences were also reported in another study, on T cells expressing NK-cell markers. That paper states: Dominant NKG2C+ clonotypes in six donors made up about 1.0-8% of CD8+ T cells.

This TCR came from a woman younger than 35 in good health. The gene calls are TRBV6-2 or TRBV6-3 and TRBJ2-6; D unclear. Sequencing was performed on PBMCs. This CDR3 reads CASSYRHIPGANVLTF. CDR3 nucleotide sequence: TGTGCCAGCAGTTACCGCCACATCCCTGGGGCCAACGTCCTGACTTTC.